A single sample gave rise to the 19 T cell receptor beta chains below, sequenced in a study of control samples from healthy donors and cancer patients. Profiling relied on immunoSEQ multiplex PCR, and the TCRdb table lists in-frame clones only, not all of them. Of about 17,000 clones in the sample, less than 90% were seen once. The sample taken for sequencing was PBMCs. Source of these receptors: a man aged 55-75 years with head and neck cancer.

The V call is TRBV7-9, the J call TRBJ1-4; 7 bases fit TRBD1. CDR3 length equals 13 residues. Per germline, CDR1 SEHNR and CDR2 FQNEAQ (reference sequence). Trimming cost V 8 bases and J 5 bases; bases outside gene matches: 5. The CDR3 bases are TGTGCCAGCGCAACAGGGGTGAATGAAAAACTGTTTTTT. It specifies CASATGVNEKLFF.

This chain's CDR3 is CAITGTPNTEAFF. CDR3 bases: TGTGCCATTACCGGGACACCGAACACTGAAGCTTTCTTT. The genes are TRBV10-3 and TRBJ1-1, with D maybe TRBD1 (6 bases). The V end lost 9 bases, the J end lost 1 base, and 12 bases lay between the germline ends. CDR1 is ENHRY, CDR2 SYGVKD, per germline. CDR3 length: 13 amino acids.

The chain uses TRBV6-5 and TRBJ2-1, with D perhaps TRBD1 (5 bases). V shed 3 bases and J shed 10 bases, with 7 bases lying between them. Per germline, CDR1 MNHEY and CDR2 SVGAGI. The CDR3 is made up of 11 amino acids. The CDR3 reads CASSYGAEQFF. CDR3 DNA sequence: TGTGCCAGCAGTTATGGGGCCGAGCAGTTCTTC.

CDR3 sequence: CTSVKTPSTGTEAFF. The DNA for the CDR3 is TGCACCAGCGTTAAGACACCGTCGACGGGGACTGAAGCTTTCTTT. The chain combines TRBV1 with TRBJ1-1. TRBV1 is a recognized pseudogene. This CDR3 region has 15 residues.

The chain couples TRBV18 to TRBJ2-3; 10 bases match TRBD1. The V and J ends lost 0 bases and 14 bases, in that order; junction bases with no gene match: 11. Germline V gene lookup returns CDR1 KGHSH and CDR2 LQKENI. The CDR3 contains 15 residues. The DNA for the CDR3 is TGTGCCAGCTCACCACCGTCCGGGACAGGGGACAATCGGTATTTT. It translates to CASSPPSGTGDNRYF.

The DNA for the CDR3 is TGTGCCAGCAGTGAAGGGACAGGGGGGATCTATGGCTACACCTTC. This codes for CASSEGTGGIYGYTF. The chain links TRBV2 to TRBJ1-2; TRBD1 matches at 10 bases. From germline, CDR1 is SNHLY and CDR2 FYNNEI. The V gene end was trimmed by 1 base and the J gene end by 4 bases; junction bases not matched to a gene: 3. This CDR3 is 15 amino acids long.

This chain joins TRBV20-1 and TRBJ1-3, with D possibly TRBD1 on 5 matching bases. V shed 3 bases and J shed 3 bases, with 15 bases lying between them. The CDR3 sequence is 15 residues long. CDR1 DFQATT and CDR2 SNEGSKA come from the germline V gene (reference sequence). The CDR3 is CSASHRAQGGNTIYF. The CDR3 DNA sequence: TGCAGTGCTAGTCACCGGGCCCAGGGTGGAAACACCATATATTTT.

The chain combines TRBV15 with TRBJ2-7, with 7 bases that match TRBD1. In germline, CDR1 is LNHNV, CDR2 YYDKDF (reference sequence). The length of the CDR3 is 16 residues. The junction had 6 bases not matched to a gene; V was cut back by 1 base and J by 0 bases. The CDR3 protein is CATSRGGGLGSYEQYF. The CDR3 coding sequence is TGTGCCACCAGCAGAGGAGGGGGCCTTGGCTCCTACGAGCAGTACTTC.

The chain carries TRBV5-4 and TRBJ2-3; D remains unclear. Trimming left V 0 bases short and J 1 base short, with 6 bases between. The CDR3 spans 14 residues. CDR1 is SGHNT and CDR2 is YYREEE in the germline V gene (reference sequence). CDR3: CASSLGLRTDTQYF. For the CDR3, the DNA is TGTGCCAGCAGCTTGGGGCTCCGCACAGATACGCAGTATTTT.

The chain is built from TRBV7-9 and TRBJ1-2; TRBD1 matches 8 bases. This CDR3 has 14 amino acids. Germline V CDR1 and CDR2: SEHNR, FQNEAQ (reference sequence). J gave up 7 bases and V 5 bases, and 9 bases lay outside the gene matches. Here the CDR3 reads CASSPHRGESGYTF. The DNA of the CDR3 is TGTGCCAGCAGCCCCCACAGGGGGGAAAGTGGCTACACCTTC.

The chain uses TRBV21-1 and TRBJ2-1. TRBV21-1 is flagged as a pseudogene. CDR3 length equals 13 residues. CDR3 amino acids: CASSKGGFNEQFF. The CDR3 DNA sequence: TGTGCCAGCAGCAAAGGTGGGTTCAATGAGCAGTTCTTC.

This chain links TRBV5-5 with TRBJ1-1; D not resolved. The germline V gene has CDR1 SGHKS and CDR2 YYEKEE (reference sequence). V dropped 4 bases and J dropped 3 bases, with 10 bases sitting between them. CDR3 length equals 13 residues. The CDR3 sequence is CASSPVLDTEAFF. The CDR3 DNA is TGTGCCAGCAGCCCGGTCTTAGACACTGAAGCTTTCTTT.

The chain employs TRBV7-6 and TRBJ1-1; 9 positions match TRBD1. The V gene end was trimmed by 5 bases and the J gene end by 6 bases; junction bases not matched to a gene: 13. CDR1 SGHVS and CDR2 FNYEAQ come from the germline V gene. The CDR3 is 16 residues long. The DNA for the CDR3 is TGTGCCAGCAGCCCTAGACAGGGGGTTTCTTCCTCTGAAGCTTTCTTT. Amino acid sequence: CASSPRQGVSSSEAFF. The full variable domain, with the rest looked up from reference TRBV7-6 and TRBJ1-1, is GAGVSQSPRYKVTKRGQDVALRCDPISGHVSLYWYRQALGQGPEFLTYFNYEAQQDKSGLPNDRFSAERPEGSISTLTIQRTEQRDSAMYRCASSPRQGVSSSEAFFGQGTRLTVV.

This chain links TRBV12-3 or TRBV12-4 with TRBJ2-1; D ambiguous. Trimming shortened V by 4 bases and J by 6 bases, and 10 bases separated the two germline ends. CDR3 length: 13 amino acids. CDR3 in amino acids: CASSSDGRNEQFF. The CDR3 DNA sequence: TGTGCCAGCAGTTCGGACGGTCGCAATGAGCAGTTCTTC.

The CDR3: CASSQEGAGVKNEQFF. CDR3 in DNA: TGTGCCAGCAGCCAAGAGGGAGCGGGGGTGAAAAATGAGCAGTTCTTC. The chain links TRBV4-2 to TRBJ2-1; TRBD2 matches at 8 bases. The CDR3 spans 16 residues. V shed 0 bases, J shed 7 bases, and the junction held 8 bases outside the gene matches. The V gene's germline CDR1 is LGHNA and CDR2 YNFKEQ.

This sequence joins TRBV5-1 and TRBJ2-5; unclear D gene. V gave up 0 bases and J gave up 5 bases, with 8 bases separating them. This CDR3 has 13 amino acids. In germline, CDR1 is SGHRS, CDR2 YFSETQ. The CDR3 DNA reads as TGCGCCAGCAGCTTGGGACTGCGGGAGACCCAGTACTTC. Protein: CASSLGLRETQYF.

The chain is built from TRBV19 and TRBJ1-1; possibly TRBD1 for D (6 bases). CDR3 length equals 16 residues. The germline V gene has CDR1 LNHDA and CDR2 SQIVND (reference sequence). The V gene lost 6 bases and the J gene lost 0 bases, with 17 bases spanning the gap. CDR3 residues: CASRTLDSPMNTEAFF. In DNA form, the CDR3 reads TGTGCCAGTAGAACTCTGGACAGCCCCATGAACACTGAAGCTTTCTTT.

The CDR3 bases are TGTGCCAGCAGTAATCTTCGAAGGGCCCATGGGGGCTCCTATAATTCACCCCTCCACTTT. Amino acid sequence: CASSNLRRAHGGSYNSPLHF. The J gene is TRBJ1-6, the V gene TRBV2; D is possibly TRBD1 (5 bases). Germline CDR1 is SNHLY and CDR2 is FYNNEI. The V end was cut by 5 bases, the J end by 0 bases, with 23 bases between. CDR3 length: 20 amino acids.

This sequence joins TRBV7-9 and TRBJ2-1; D might be TRBD2 (6 bases). The CDR3 has 17 amino acids. Germline loops: CDR1 SEHNR, CDR2 FQNEAQ (reference sequence). V was clipped by 5 bases and J by 4 bases, with 21 bases between them. Here the CDR3 reads CASSLGYGAGRYNEQFF. The CDR3 nucleotides are TGTGCCAGCAGCCTTGGGTACGGGGCGGGGCGATACAATGAGCAGTTCTTC. Filled out from reference TRBV7-9 and TRBJ2-1, the complete variable domain reads DTGVSQNPRHKITKRGQNVTFRCDPISEHNRLYWYRQTLGQGPEFLTYFQNEAQLEKSRLLSDRFSAERPKGSFSTLEIQRTEQGDSAMYLCASSLGYGAGRYNEQFFGPGTRLTVL.